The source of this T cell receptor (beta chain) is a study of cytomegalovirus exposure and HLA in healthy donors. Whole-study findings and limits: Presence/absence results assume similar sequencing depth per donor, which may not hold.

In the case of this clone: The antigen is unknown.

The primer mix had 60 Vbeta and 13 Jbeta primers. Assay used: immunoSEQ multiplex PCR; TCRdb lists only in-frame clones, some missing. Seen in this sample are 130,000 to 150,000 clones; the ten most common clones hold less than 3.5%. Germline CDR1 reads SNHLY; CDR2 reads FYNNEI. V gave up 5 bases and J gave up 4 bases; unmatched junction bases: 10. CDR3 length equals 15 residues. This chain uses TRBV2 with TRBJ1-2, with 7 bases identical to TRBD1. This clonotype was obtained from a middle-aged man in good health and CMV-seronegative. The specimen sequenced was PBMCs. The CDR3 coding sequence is TGTGCCAGCAGTCAGAACGGACAGGTGACCTATGGCTACACCTTC. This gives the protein CASSQNGQVTYGYTF.